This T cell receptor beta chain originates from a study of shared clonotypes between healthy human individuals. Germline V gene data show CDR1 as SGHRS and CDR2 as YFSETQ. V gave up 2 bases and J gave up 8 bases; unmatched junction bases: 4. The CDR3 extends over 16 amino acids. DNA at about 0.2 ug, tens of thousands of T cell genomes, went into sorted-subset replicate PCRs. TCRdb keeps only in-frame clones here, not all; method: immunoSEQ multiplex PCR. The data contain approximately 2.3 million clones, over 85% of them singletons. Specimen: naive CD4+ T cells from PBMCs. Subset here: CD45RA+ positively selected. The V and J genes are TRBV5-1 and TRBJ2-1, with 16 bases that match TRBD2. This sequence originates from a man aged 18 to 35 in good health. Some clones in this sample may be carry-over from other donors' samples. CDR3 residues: CASSFGTSGRADEQFF. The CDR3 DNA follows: TGCGCCAGCAGCTTCGGGACTAGCGGGAGGGCCGATGAGCAGTTCTTC.